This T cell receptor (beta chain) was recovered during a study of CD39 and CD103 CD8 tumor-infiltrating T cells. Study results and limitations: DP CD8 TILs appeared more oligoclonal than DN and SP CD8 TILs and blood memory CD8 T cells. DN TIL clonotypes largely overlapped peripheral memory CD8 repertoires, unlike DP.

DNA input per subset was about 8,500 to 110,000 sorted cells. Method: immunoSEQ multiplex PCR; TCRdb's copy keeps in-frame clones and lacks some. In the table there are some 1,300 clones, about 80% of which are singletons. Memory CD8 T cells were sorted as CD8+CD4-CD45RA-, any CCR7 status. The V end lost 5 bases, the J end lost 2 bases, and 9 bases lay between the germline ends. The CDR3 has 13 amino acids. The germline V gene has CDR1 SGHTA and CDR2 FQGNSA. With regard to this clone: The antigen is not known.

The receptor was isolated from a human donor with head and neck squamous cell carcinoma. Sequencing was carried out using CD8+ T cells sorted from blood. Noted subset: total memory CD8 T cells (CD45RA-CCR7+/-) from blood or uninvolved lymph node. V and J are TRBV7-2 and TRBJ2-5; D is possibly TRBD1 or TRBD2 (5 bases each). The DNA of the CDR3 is TGTGCCAGCAGCCAGGGACCGCAAGAGACCCAGTACTTC. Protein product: CASSQGPQETQYF.